Below are 2 T cell receptor beta chains sequenced from a single sample in a study of blood T cell repertoires in COVID-19. The data were produced by immunoSEQ multiplex PCR, yet TCRdb's version contains in-frame clones alone and is incomplete. This table has about 100,000 clones, about 90% appearing once. Material for sequencing was peripheral blood. These receptors all come from a human donor in a cohort sampled during active COVID-19.

The chain is built from TRBV11-2 and TRBJ1-5, with TRBD1 identical over 7 bases. The V segment lost 3 bases and the J segment 7 bases; nucleotides outside the gene matches: 15. Germline lookup yields CDR1 SGHAT and CDR2 FQNNGV. This CDR3 spans 17 amino acids. The CDR3 sequence is CASSLGRQGSLRQPQHF. CDR3 DNA: TGTGCCAGCAGCTTGGGTAGACAGGGATCGTTACGGCAGCCCCAGCATTTT.

This clone came up a few times. The chain employs TRBV5-1 and TRBJ2-3; tentatively, D is TRBD1 (5 bases). V was cut by 3 bases and J by 4 bases, with 12 bases left in between. The CDR3 extends over 14 amino acids. CDR1 and CDR2 from the germline V gene are SGHRS and YFSETQ. The DNA of the CDR3 is TGCGCCAGCAGCTCACTGACAGCCCCAGATACGCAGTATTTT. Its translation: CASSSLTAPDTQYF.